The T cell receptor beta chain described here comes from a study of blood T cell repertoires in COVID-19 (dated by TCRdb to between 2020 and 2021). In the study overall: Samples from collaborators originated in the United States, Italy and Spain and spanned both the acute and convalescent phases of COVID-19. The prospective study material was composed of cDNA or gDNA derived from T cells, B-cell-depleted T cells, or PBMCs. Where available, HLA class I and class II types were taken from metadata supplied by the sample provider and were not determined by assay-based typing. Nearly every sample came with metadata listing a de-identified subject ID, COVID-19 status, age in years and sex. Samples came from the ongoing ImmuneRACE study (first 160 participants) plus 1,254 subjects from 6 global collaborators. The repertoires were released in a freely available public database meant as a resource for research on the immune response to SARS-CoV-2. Subjects who had been exposed to COVID-19, were actively infected with it, or had recovered from it provided the deeply sampled blood TCRbeta repertoires that made up the dataset.

The immunoSEQ Assay, a bias-controlled multiplex PCR, was used to amplify TCRbeta CDR3 regions from genomic DNA. The authors processed their data as follows. Nucleated cell counts per sample were estimated from amplification of reference gene primers within the assay. To quantify the absolute abundance of each unique TCRbeta CDR3 rearrangement, sequence reads were collapsed and filtered. For each sample, productive Simpson clonality was calculated as the square root of Simpson's diversity index across productive rearrangements. Imported from immuneACCESS, the table was reduced by TCRdb to in-frame sequences with V and J called. These copies leave out some clones; in studies compared against another copy, an unresolved V gene accounts for under half, and the cause of the remainder is not known. D and trimming were read from the DNA, whereas the V and J calls and clone size are those reported in that table. This sample gives 300,000 to 450,000 clones in total; roughly nine tenths of them show up just once. Clones ranked in the top ten supply 3% to 4.5% of the sample.

Overall study outcomes, separate from this receptor: How much clinical and demographic metadata was included differed by source and by participant, and the metadata was provided uncurated.

On this clone: There is no known antigen for this receptor. No clone much larger than this one lies a single base away; base qualities are absent.

From cysteine to phenylalanine, the CDR3 is 14 amino acids long. Only the CDR3 region is kept as DNA, spanning 42 bases read in frame from base 1. V was cut back by 3 bases and J by 11 bases, leaving a gap of 17 bases between them. Via the germline V gene, CDR1 is KGHSH and CDR2 LQKENI. One collaborating source in Seattle enrolled patients while the patients were actively infected and followed the patients over time throughout the course of disease. Whole blood was collected in K2EDTA tubes by collaborating institutions according to the institutions' own protocols. For TCRbeta analysis, collaborators shipped samples in one of three forms: frozen whole blood, isolated PBMCs, or DNA extracted from either of those sample types.

Source material: peripheral blood. The sequence is built from TRBV18 and TRBJ1-5; the D gene assignment is ambiguous. This clonotype was sampled from an older woman with COVID-19, enrolled during active disease. The DNA reads as follows: TGTGCCAGCTCACCCGTGGACGGAGGCTTGGCCCAGCATTTT. Protein translation: CASSPVDGGLAQHF.